The rows below give T cell receptor beta chains drawn from one sample of a study of shared T cell receptors in the human thymus. The method was immunoSEQ multiplex PCR; TCRdb's version includes in-frame clones alone and lacks a portion of them. The data contain 700,000 or so clones, approximately 85% of them singletons. Separately, the same data were catalogued under a study of human thymus T cells.

Sequencing was done on a sample of thymocytes. These TCRs come from a girl under three years old with a congenital heart defect. Each CDR3 is given with its conserved first and last residue. Each record gives: clone size, D gene, V gene, J gene, CDR3 DNA, CDR3 protein. The D gene is left open where the match is weak. Only some rows state a clone size, as once, few, many or a class for expanded clones.

abundance: NA
d_gene: NA
v_gene: TRBV28
j_gene: TRBJ1-2
CDR3nt: TGTGCCAGCAGGCCCTGGGCCTCCTATGGCTACACCTTC
CDR3aa: CASRPWASYGYTF

abundance: NA
d_gene: NA
v_gene: TRBV11-2
j_gene: TRBJ1-1
CDR3nt: TGTGCCAGCAGCTTAGAACGGGGTTTCGGACAGGAAGCTTTCTTT
CDR3aa: CASSLERGFGQEAFF

abundance: NA
d_gene: NA
v_gene: TRBV5-4
j_gene: TRBJ2-7
CDR3nt: TGTGCCAGCAGCGTGGAGGACAGCTCCTACGAGCAGTACTTC
CDR3aa: CASSVEDSSYEQYF

abundance: NA
d_gene: NA
v_gene: TRBV19
j_gene: TRBJ1-3
CDR3nt: TGTGCCAGTAGTAGCCAGGGAAGAAACACCATATATTTT
CDR3aa: CASSSQGRNTIYF

abundance: NA
d_gene: TRBD2
v_gene: TRBV11-2
j_gene: TRBJ2-5
CDR3nt: TGTGCCAGCAGCCACGGACGGGCGGGGGGGCAGGAGACCCAGTACTTC
CDR3aa: CASSHGRAGGQETQYF

abundance: NA
d_gene: NA
v_gene: TRBV7-2
j_gene: TRBJ1-2
CDR3nt: TGTGCCAGCAGCTTAGCGGCCCCCGTTCGGGATTACTATGGCTACACCTTC
CDR3aa: CASSLAAPVRDYYGYTF

abundance: once
d_gene: NA
v_gene: TRBV6-1
j_gene: TRBJ1-2
CDR3nt: TGTGCCAGCAGTGAAGCGGACAGCTTCTATGGCTACACCTTC
CDR3aa: CASSEADSFYGYTF

abundance: few
d_gene: TRBD1
v_gene: TRBV27
j_gene: TRBJ2-7
CDR3nt: TGTGCCAGCAGTGGAGGCGGGACAGGGTACGAGCAGTACTTC
CDR3aa: CASSGGGTGYEQYF

abundance: once
d_gene: TRBD1
v_gene: TRBV13
j_gene: TRBJ2-7
CDR3nt: TGTGCCAGCAGCAACGGGGGGACAGGGAATAGGTACGAGCAGTACTTC
CDR3aa: CASSNGGTGNRYEQYF

abundance: once
d_gene: NA
v_gene: TRBV6-5
j_gene: TRBJ2-1
CDR3nt: TGTGCCAGCAGTACCGAAACAAGCTCCTACAATGAGCAGTTCTTC
CDR3aa: CASSTETSSYNEQFF

abundance: once
d_gene: TRBD1
v_gene: TRBV6-6
j_gene: TRBJ1-5
CDR3nt: TGTGCCAGTATGACAGGGAAACAACAAGGCAATCAGCCCCAGCATTTT
CDR3aa: CASMTGKQQGNQPQHF

abundance: NA
d_gene: NA
v_gene: TRBV15
j_gene: TRBJ1-4
CDR3nt: TGTGCCACCAGCAGAACAAGCCGGCCTAGGGAAAAACTGTTTTTT
CDR3aa: CATSRTSRPREKLFF

abundance: NA
d_gene: NA
v_gene: TRBV5-1
j_gene: TRBJ1-1
CDR3nt: TGCGCCAGCAGTCCACAGGCGAACACTGAAGCTTTCTTT
CDR3aa: CASSPQANTEAFF

abundance: NA
d_gene: TRBD1
v_gene: TRBV4-3
j_gene: TRBJ2-3
CDR3nt: TGCGCCAGCAGCCCCGACAGGGACACAGATACGCAGTATTTT
CDR3aa: CASSPDRDTDTQYF

abundance: NA
d_gene: TRBD2
v_gene: TRBV5-4
j_gene: TRBJ2-5
CDR3nt: TGTGCCAGCAGCTTGATGACTAGCGGTCAAGAGACCCAGTACTTC
CDR3aa: CASSLMTSGQETQYF

abundance: once
d_gene: NA
v_gene: TRBV4-1
j_gene: TRBJ1-1
CDR3nt: TGCGCCAGCAGCCAAGGGACAGATCGTATGAACACTGAAGCTTTCTTT
CDR3aa: CASSQGTDRMNTEAFF

abundance: few
d_gene: NA
v_gene: TRBV5-1
j_gene: TRBJ2-3
CDR3nt: TGCGCCAGCAGCCGCACACAGGGTAGGGCAGATACGCAGTATTTT
CDR3aa: CASSRTQGRADTQYF

abundance: NA
d_gene: NA
v_gene: TRBV4-1
j_gene: TRBJ2-2
CDR3nt: TGCGCCAGCAGCCAGACATGGCAGAACACCGGGGAGCTGTTTTTT
CDR3aa: CASSQTWQNTGELFF

abundance: NA
d_gene: NA
v_gene: TRBV12-2
j_gene: TRBJ1-6
CDR3nt: TGTGCAAGTCGCTTAGCGGGGGGATTAAATTCACCCCTCCACTTT
CDR3aa: CASRLAGGLNSPLHF

abundance: NA
d_gene: NA
v_gene: TRBV5-5
j_gene: TRBJ2-1
CDR3nt: TGTGCCAGCAGCCGCCCGGTGGGGAACAGGCCAGTAACGAATGAGCAGTTCTTC
CDR3aa: CASSRPVGNRPVTNEQFF

abundance: NA
d_gene: NA
v_gene: TRBV4-1
j_gene: TRBJ1-5
CDR3nt: TGCGCCAGCAGCCAAGACAAGGGAGAAGAGAATCAGCCCCAGCATTTT
CDR3aa: CASSQDKGEENQPQHF

abundance: NA
d_gene: TRBD1
v_gene: TRBV4-1
j_gene: TRBJ1-5
CDR3nt: TGCGCCAGCAGCCAAGAGGGGACAGGGAGTAATCAGCCCCAGCATTTT
CDR3aa: CASSQEGTGSNQPQHF

abundance: NA
d_gene: NA
v_gene: TRBV28
j_gene: TRBJ1-5
CDR3nt: TGTGCCAGCAGTCAAAATAGAAATCAGCCCCAGCATTTT
CDR3aa: CASSQNRNQPQHF